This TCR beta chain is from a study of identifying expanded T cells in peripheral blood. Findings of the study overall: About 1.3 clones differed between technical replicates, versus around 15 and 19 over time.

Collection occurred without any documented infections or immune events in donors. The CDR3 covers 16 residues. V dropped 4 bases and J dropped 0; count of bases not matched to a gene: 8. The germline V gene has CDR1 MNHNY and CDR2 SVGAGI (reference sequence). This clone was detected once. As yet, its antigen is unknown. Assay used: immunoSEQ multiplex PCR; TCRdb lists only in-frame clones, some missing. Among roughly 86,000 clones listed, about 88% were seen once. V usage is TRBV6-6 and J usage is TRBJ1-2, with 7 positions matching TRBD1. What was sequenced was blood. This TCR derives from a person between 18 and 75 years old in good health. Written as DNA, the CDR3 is TGTGCCAGCAGTTCCCCGGGACAGCCGGCTAACTATGGCTACACCTTC. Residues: CASSSPGQPANYGYTF.